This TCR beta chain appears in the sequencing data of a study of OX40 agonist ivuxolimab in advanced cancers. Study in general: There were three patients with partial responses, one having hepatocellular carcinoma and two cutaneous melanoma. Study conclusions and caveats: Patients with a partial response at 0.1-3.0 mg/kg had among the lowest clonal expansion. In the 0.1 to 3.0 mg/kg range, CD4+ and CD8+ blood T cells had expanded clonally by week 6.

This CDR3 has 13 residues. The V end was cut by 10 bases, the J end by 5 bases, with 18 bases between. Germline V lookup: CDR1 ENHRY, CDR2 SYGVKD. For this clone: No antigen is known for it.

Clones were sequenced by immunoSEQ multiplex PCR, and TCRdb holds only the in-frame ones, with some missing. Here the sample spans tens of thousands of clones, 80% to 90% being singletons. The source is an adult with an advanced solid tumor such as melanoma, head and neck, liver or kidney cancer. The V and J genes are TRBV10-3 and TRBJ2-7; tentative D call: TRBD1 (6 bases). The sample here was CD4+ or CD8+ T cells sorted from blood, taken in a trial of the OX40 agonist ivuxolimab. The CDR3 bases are TGTGCCACGTCGGGGCAGGGGTTCGACGAGCAGTACTTC. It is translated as CATSGQGFDEQYF.